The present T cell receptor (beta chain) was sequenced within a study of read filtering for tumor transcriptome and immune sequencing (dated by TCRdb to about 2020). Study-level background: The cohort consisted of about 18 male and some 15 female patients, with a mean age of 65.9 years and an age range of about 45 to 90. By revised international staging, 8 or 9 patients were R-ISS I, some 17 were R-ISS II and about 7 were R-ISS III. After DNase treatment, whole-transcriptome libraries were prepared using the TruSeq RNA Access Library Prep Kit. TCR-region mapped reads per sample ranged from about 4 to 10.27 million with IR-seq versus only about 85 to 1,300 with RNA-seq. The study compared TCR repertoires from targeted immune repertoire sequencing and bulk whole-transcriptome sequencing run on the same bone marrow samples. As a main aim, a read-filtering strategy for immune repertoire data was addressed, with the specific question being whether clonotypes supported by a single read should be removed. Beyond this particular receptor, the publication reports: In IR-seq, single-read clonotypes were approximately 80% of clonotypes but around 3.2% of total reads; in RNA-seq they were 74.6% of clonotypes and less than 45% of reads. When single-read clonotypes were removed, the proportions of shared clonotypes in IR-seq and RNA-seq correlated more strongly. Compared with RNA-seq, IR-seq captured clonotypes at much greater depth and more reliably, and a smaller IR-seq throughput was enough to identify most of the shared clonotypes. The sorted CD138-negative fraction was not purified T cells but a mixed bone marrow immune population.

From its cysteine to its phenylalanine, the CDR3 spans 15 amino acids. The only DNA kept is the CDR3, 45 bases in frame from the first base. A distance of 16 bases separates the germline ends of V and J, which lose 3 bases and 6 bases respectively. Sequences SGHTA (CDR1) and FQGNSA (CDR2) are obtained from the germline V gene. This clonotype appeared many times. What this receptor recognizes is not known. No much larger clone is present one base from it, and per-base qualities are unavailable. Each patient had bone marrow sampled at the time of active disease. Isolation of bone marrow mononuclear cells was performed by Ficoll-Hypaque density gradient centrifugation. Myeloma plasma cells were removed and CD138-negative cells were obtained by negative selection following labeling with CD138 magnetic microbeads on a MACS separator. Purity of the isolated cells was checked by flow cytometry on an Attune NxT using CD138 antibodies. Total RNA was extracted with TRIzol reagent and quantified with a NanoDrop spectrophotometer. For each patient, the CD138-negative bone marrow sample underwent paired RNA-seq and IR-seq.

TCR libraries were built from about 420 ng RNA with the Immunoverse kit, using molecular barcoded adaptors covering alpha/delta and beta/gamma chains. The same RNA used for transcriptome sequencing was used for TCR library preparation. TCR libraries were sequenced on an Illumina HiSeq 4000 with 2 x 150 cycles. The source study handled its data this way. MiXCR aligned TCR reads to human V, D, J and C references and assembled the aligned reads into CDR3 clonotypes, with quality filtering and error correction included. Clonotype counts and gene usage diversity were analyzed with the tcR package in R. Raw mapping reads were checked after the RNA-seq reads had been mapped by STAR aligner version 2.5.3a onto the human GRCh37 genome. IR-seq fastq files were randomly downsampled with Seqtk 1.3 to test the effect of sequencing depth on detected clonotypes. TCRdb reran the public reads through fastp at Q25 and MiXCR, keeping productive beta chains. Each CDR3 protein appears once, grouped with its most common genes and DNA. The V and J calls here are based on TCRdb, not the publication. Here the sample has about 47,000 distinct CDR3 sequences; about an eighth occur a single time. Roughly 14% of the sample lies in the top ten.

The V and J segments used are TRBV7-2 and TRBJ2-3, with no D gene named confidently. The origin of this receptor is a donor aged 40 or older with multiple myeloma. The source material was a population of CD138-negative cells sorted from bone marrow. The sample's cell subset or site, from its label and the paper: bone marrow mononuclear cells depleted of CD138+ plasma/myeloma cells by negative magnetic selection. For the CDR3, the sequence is CASSFRTTVLDTQYF. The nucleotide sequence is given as TGTGCCAGCAGCTTCCGGACCACCGTCCTGGATACGCAGTATTTT.